Sequencing of this TCR beta chain was carried out in a study of blood T cell repertoires in COVID-19. About the study: Italy, Spain and the United States were the sources of the convalescent and acute COVID-19 samples. T cells, B-cell-depleted T cells, or PBMCs supplied cDNA or gDNA.

In the authors' workflow: Researchers report that nucleated cell counts were estimated from reference gene primer amplification. Sequencing used immunoSEQ multiplex PCR; TCRdb keeps in-frame clones, though not all of them. V, J and clone size are those of that table, while D and trimming were read from the DNA. The repertoire includes tens of thousands of clones, over 70% of them detected once, and over 9% sits in the top ten. Germline V CDR1 and CDR2: LGHNA, YSLEER. This CDR3 has 16 amino acids. V dropped 4 bases and J dropped 7; count of bases not matched to a gene: 11. The TCR comes from a man older than 75 with active COVID-19. This chain joins TRBV4-3 and TRBJ2-1; 9 nucleotides match TRBD2. Material for sequencing was peripheral blood. CDR3 protein: CASSRKGASGANEQFF. The CDR3 DNA reads TGCGCCAGCAGCCGAAAAGGGGCTAGCGGGGCGAATGAGCAGTTCTTC.